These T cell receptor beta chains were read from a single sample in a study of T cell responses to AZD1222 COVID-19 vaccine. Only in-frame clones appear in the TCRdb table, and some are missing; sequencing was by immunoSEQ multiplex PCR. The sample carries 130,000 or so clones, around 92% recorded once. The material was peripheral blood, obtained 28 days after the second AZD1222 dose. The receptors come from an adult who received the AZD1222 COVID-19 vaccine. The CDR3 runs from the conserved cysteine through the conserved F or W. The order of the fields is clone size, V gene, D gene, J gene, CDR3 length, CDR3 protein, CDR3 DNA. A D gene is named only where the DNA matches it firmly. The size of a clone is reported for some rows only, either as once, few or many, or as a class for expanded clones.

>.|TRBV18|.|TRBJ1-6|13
CASSNLDDSPLHF
TGTGCCAGCTCCAATTTAGACGATTCACCCCTCCACTTT
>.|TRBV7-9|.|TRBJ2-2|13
CASSLVGSGELFF
TGTGCCAGCAGCTTAGTGGGGTCCGGGGAGCTGTTTTTT
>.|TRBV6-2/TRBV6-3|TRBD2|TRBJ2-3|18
CASSSGTSGGAWADTQYF
TGTGCCAGCAGCTCCGGGACTAGCGGGGGGGCTTGGGCAGATACGCAGTATTTT
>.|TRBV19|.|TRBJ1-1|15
CASTRGGAMNTEAFF
TGTGCCAGTACCAGGGGAGGGGCGATGAACACTGAAGCTTTCTTT
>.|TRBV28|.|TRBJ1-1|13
CASRRDIGAEAFF
TGTGCCAGCAGGCGCGATATCGGCGCTGAAGCTTTCTTT
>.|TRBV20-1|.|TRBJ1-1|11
CSAWGYPEAFF
TGCAGTGCTTGGGGGTACCCTGAAGCTTTCTTT
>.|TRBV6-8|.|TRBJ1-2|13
CASKPTGPHGYTF
TGTGCCAGCAAACCGACAGGTCCCCATGGCTACACCTTC
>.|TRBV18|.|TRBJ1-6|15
CASSPPGRNNSPLHF
TGTGCCAGCTCACCCCCCGGCAGGAATAATTCACCCCTCCACTTT
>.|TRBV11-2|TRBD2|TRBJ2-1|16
CASSSLTSGSYNEQFF
TGTGCCAGCAGCTCCCTTACTAGCGGTTCCTACAATGAGCAGTTCTTC
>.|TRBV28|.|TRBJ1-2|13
CASSLTGNYGYTF
TGTGCCAGCAGTTTAACAGGAAACTATGGCTACACCTTC
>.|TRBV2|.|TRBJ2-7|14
CASSDPSLPYEQYF
TGTGCCAGCAGTGACCCCAGCCTTCCCTACGAGCAGTACTTC
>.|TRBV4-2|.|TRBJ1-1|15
CASAPGSGRNTEAFF
TGTGCCAGCGCCCCCGGGTCAGGGCGGAACACTGAAGCTTTCTTT
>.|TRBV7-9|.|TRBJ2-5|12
CASSLHKETQYF
TGTGCCAGCAGCTTACATAAAGAGACCCAGTACTTC
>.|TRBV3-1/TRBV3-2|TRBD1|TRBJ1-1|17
CASSQVPGQGVSTEAFF
TGTGCCAGCAGCCAAGTCCCGGGACAGGGTGTGAGCACTGAAGCTTTCTTT
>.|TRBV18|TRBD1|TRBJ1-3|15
CASSPRDSSGNTIYF
TGTGCCAGCTCACCACGGGACAGCTCTGGAAACACCATATATTTT
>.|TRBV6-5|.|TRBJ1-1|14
CASGRDTPNTEAFF
TGTGCCAGCGGACGGGACACCCCGAACACTGAAGCTTTCTTT
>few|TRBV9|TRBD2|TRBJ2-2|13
CASAGGNTGELFF
TGTGCCAGCGCGGGAGGGAACACCGGGGAGCTGTTTTTT
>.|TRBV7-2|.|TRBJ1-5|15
CASSLERGGGQPQHF
TGTGCCAGCAGCTTAGAGAGGGGAGGCGGTCAGCCCCAGCATTTT
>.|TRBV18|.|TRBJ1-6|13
CASSLDKGSPLHF
TGTGCCAGCTCACTTGACAAGGGTTCACCCCTCCACTTT
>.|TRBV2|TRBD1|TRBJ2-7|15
CASTETRDSSYEQYF
TGTGCCAGCACCGAAACCAGGGACAGCTCCTACGAGCAGTACTTC
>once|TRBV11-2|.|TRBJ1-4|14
CASSHPRGERGLFF
TGTGCCAGCAGCCACCCCCGGGGAGAAAGAGGACTGTTTTTT
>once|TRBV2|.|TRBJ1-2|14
CASVSGPWDYGYTF
TGTGCCAGCGTTTCAGGGCCCTGGGACTATGGCTACACCTTC
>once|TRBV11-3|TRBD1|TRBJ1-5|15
CASSLGQGSNQPQHF
TGTGCCAGCAGCTTGGGACAGGGTTCCAATCAGCCCCAGCATTTT
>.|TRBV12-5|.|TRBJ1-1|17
CASGLLIHLGTNTEAFF
TGTGCTAGTGGTTTGCTGATTCACTTAGGGACGAACACTGAAGCTTTCTTT